Following are 10 T cell receptor beta chains from one sample sequenced in a study of T cell responses to AZD1222 COVID-19 vaccine. Measured with immunoSEQ multiplex PCR; TCRdb has only the in-frame clones, and not every one. Of more than 85,000 clones in the sample, nearly 90% are singletons; the top ten hold about 3.3%. The sequenced sample was peripheral blood, obtained on day 0 of AZD1222 vaccination. These receptors were taken from an adult in good health.

The V and J genes are TRBV19 and TRBJ2-5, with 8 positions matching TRBD2. The CDR3 runs to 16 residues. Germline CDR1 reads LNHDA; CDR2 reads SQIVND (reference sequence). V gave up 9 bases and J gave up 1 base; unmatched junction bases: 13. The chain's CDR3 is CASSVELADFQETQYF. The DNA of the CDR3 is TGTGCCAGCAGCGTCGAACTAGCGGACTTCCAAGAGACCCAGTACTTC.

The CDR3 here is CASSLVAGPRADTQYF. DNA for the CDR3: TGTGCCAGCAGCTTAGTAGCGGGACCTAGGGCCGATACGCAGTATTTT. The chain couples TRBV7-2 to TRBJ2-3; 8 bases line up with TRBD2. Germline assignment: CDR1 SGHTA and CDR2 FQGNSA. The CDR3 length is 16 residues. V shed 1 base, J shed 6 bases, and the junction held 9 bases outside the gene matches.

The chain recombines TRBV6-5 with TRBJ1-1; 7 bases are shared with TRBD1. Germline CDR1 and CDR2: MNHEY and SVGAGI. J lost 1 base, V lost 4 bases, and 6 bases had no gene match. The CDR3 runs 15 residues. Here the CDR3 reads CASSFDREKNTEAFF. The CDR3 DNA is TGTGCCAGCAGTTTTGACAGGGAAAAGAACACTGAAGCTTTCTTT.

V gene TRBV7-6 combines with J gene TRBJ1-3; no reliable D call. Trimming pared 0 bases from V and 0 bases from J, leaving 9 bases between. The germline CDR1 and CDR2 sequences are SGHVS and FNYEAQ. The CDR3 is 16 residues long. The CDR3: CASSLAQVSSGNTIYF. The CDR3 DNA reads as TGTGCCAGCAGCTTAGCCCAGGTATCCTCTGGAAACACCATATATTTT.

The chain recombines TRBV19 with TRBJ1-1; D ambiguous. The CDR3 extends over 15 amino acids. The V end was cut by 1 base, the J end by 4 bases, with 13 bases between. Germline lookup yields CDR1 LNHDA and CDR2 SQIVND (reference sequence). The CDR3 spells CASSIAVGAGTEAFF. The CDR3 DNA is TGTGCCAGTAGTATAGCAGTAGGAGCTGGCACTGAAGCTTTCTTT.

The chain is built from TRBV4-3 and TRBJ2-1; D may be TRBD1 (6 bases). The ends were cut back, 4 bases at V and 2 bases at J, with 12 bases in the middle. From germline, CDR1 is LGHNA and CDR2 YSLEER. The CDR3 covers 15 residues. The CDR3 DNA reads as TGCGCCAGCAGCCCGGGACCAGGGGCCTACAATGAGCAGTTCTTC. This codes for CASSPGPGAYNEQFF.

J is TRBJ1-4 and V is TRBV28; 9 nucleotides match TRBD1. The CDR3 extends over 14 amino acids. The ends lost 6 bases at V and 5 bases at J; junction bases unmatched: 4. CDR1 MDHEN and CDR2 SYDVKM come from the germline V gene. The CDR3 DNA sequence: TGTGCCAGCAGGCCGGGACAGGGAAATGAAAAACTGTTTTTT. Its protein is CASRPGQGNEKLFF.

This clone was picked up a small number of times. V is TRBV19 and J is TRBJ1-3, with 7 positions matching TRBD1. The CDR3 has 17 amino acids. Germline-derived CDR1 and CDR2 are LNHDA and SQIVND (reference sequence). The ends lost 5 bases at V and 4 bases at J; junction bases unmatched: 14. The CDR3 spells CASSFRPNRGGGNTIYF. The CDR3 DNA reads TGTGCCAGTAGTTTTAGACCGAACAGGGGAGGAGGAAACACCATATATTTT.

This clone was found once. This chain joins TRBV7-3 and TRBJ2-1; perhaps D is TRBD1 or TRBD2 (5 bases each). The germline V and J ends were trimmed by 5 bases and 2 bases, with 13 bases remaining between them. CDR1 SGHTA and CDR2 FQGTGA come from the germline V gene. The length of the CDR3 is 15 residues. The chain's CDR3 is CASSVARGPYNEQFF. The DNA of the CDR3 is TGTGCCAGCAGCGTCGCACGGGGACCCTACAATGAGCAGTTCTTC.

The chain couples TRBV6-6 to TRBJ1-6, with D maybe TRBD1 (5 bases). Trimming removed 5 bases at V and 6 bases at J, with 17 bases between. CDR1 and CDR2 (germline): MNHNY, SVGAGI (reference sequence). The CDR3 has 16 residues. The CDR3 nucleotides are TGTGCCAGCAGTCCCGGGCCGGGACTCCCTAATTCACCCCTCCACTTT. It is translated as CASSPGPGLPNSPLHF.